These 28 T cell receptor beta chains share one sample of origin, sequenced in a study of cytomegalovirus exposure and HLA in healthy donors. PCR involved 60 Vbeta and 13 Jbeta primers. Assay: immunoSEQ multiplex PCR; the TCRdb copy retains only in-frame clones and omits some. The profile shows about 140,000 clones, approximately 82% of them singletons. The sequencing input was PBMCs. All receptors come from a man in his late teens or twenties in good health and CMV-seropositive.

The CDR3 is CASSPRQSGYTF. In DNA form, the CDR3 reads TGTGCCAGCAGTCCCCGACAGTCTGGCTACACCTTC. The chain recombines TRBV28 with TRBJ1-2; D possibly corresponds to TRBD1 (5 bases). Trimming removed 5 bases from V and 7 bases from J, with 11 bases in between. The germline gives CDR1 MDHEN, CDR2 SYDVKM. The CDR3 runs to 12 residues.

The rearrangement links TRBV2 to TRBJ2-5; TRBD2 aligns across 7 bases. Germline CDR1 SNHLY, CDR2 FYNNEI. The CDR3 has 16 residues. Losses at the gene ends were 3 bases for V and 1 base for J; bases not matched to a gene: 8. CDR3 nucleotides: TGTGCCAGCAGTGAGGTCCTAGCGGAGCCCCAAGAGACCCAGTACTTC. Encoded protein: CASSEVLAEPQETQYF.

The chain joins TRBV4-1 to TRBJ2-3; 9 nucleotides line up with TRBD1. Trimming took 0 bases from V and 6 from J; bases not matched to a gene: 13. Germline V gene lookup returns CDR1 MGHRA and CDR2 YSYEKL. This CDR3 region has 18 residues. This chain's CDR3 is CASSQDPGTGIAADTQYF. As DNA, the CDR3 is TGCGCCAGCAGCCAAGACCCCGGGACAGGGATCGCGGCGGATACGCAGTATTTT.

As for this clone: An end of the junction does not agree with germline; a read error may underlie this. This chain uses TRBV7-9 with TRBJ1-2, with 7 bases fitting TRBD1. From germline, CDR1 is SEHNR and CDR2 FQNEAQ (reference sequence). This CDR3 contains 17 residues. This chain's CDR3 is CSSSLGEGTDRNYGYTF. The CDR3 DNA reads TGTTCCAGCAGCTTAGGCGAAGGGACAGACCGTAACTATGGCTACACCTTC.

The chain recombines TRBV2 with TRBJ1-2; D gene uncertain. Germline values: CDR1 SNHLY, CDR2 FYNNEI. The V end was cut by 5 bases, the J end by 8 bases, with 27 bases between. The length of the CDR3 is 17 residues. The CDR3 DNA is TGTGCCAGCAGTTACCAAAGAGGGTCGGCTCGTTCGGGCGGCTACACCTTC. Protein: CASSYQRGSARSGGYTF.

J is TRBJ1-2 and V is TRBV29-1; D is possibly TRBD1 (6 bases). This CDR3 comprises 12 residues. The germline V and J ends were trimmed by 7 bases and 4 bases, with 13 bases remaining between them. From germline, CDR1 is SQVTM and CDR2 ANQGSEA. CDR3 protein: CSGLGHFYGYTF. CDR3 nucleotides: TGCAGCGGTCTGGGACACTTCTATGGCTACACCTTC.

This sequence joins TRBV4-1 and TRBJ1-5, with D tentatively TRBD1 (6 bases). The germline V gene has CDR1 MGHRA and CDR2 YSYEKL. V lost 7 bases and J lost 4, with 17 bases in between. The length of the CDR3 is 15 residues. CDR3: CASTKGGADNQPQHF. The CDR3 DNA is TGCGCCAGCACCAAGGGGGGGGCGGATAATCAGCCCCAGCATTTT.

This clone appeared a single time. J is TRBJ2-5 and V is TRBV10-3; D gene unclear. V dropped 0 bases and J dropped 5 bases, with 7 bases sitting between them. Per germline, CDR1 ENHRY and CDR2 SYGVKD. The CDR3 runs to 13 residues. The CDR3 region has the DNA TGTGCCATCAGTGAGTCCCTAGGCGAGACCCAGTACTTC. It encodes CAISESLGETQYF.

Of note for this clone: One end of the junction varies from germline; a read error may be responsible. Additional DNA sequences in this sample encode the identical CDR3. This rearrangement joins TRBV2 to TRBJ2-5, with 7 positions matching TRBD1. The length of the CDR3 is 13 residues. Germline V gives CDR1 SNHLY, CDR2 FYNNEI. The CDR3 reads CASSLGGIETQYF. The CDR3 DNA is TGCGCCAGCAGCTTAGGGGGCATAGAGACCCAGTACTTC.

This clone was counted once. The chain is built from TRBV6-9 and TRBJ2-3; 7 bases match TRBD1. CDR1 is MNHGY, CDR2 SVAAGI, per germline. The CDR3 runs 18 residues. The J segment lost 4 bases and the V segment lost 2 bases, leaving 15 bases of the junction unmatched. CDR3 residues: CASSYPLSRDRGADTQYF. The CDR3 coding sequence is TGTGCCAGCAGTTATCCCCTCTCACGGGACAGAGGCGCAGATACGCAGTATTTT.

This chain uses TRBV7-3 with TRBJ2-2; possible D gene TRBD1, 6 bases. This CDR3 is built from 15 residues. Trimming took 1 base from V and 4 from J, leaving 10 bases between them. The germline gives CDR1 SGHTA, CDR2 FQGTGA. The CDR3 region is CASSLSVRGTGELFF. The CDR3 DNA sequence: TGTGCCAGCAGCTTAAGTGTCAGGGGCACCGGGGAGCTGTTTTTT. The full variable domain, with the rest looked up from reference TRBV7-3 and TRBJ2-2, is GAGVSQTPSNKVTEKGKYVELRCDPISGHTALYWYRQSLGQGPEFLIYFQGTGAADDSGLPNDRFFAVRPEGSVSTLKIQRTERGDSAVYLCASSLSVRGTGELFFGEGSRLTVL.

CDR3 coding DNA: TGTGCCAGCAGTGGGACAGCCGGGGAGACCCAGTACTTC. Amino acid sequence: CASSGTAGETQYF. The chain carries TRBV6-6 and TRBJ2-5; 7 bases line up with TRBD1. The CDR3 is 13 residues long. V lost 5 bases, J lost 5 bases, and 5 bases stayed unmatched. Germline V CDR1 and CDR2: MNHNY, SVGAGI (reference sequence).

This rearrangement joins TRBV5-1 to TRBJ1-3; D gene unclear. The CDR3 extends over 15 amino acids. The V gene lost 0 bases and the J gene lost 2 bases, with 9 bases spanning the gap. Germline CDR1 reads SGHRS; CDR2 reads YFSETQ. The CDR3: CASSLEPGPGNTIYF. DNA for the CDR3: TGCGCCAGCAGCTTGGAACCAGGTCCTGGAAACACCATATATTTT.

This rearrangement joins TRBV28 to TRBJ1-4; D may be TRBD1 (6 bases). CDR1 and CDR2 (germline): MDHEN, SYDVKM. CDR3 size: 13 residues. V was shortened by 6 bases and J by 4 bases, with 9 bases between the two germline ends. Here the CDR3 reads CASRRQVNEKLFF. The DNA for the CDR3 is TGTGCCAGCAGAAGACAGGTTAATGAAAAACTGTTTTTT.

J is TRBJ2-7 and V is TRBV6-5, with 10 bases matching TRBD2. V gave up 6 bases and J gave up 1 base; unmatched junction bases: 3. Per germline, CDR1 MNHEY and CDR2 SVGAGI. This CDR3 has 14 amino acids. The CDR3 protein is CASSRTSGSYEQYF. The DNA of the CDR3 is TGTGCCAGCAGCCGGACTAGCGGTTCCTACGAGCAGTACTTC.

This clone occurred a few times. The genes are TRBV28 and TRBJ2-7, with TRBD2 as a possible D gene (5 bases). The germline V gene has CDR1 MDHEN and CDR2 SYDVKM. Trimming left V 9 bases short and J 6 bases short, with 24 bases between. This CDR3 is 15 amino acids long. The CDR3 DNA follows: TGTGCCAGTCTTATTCCAAGCGCCCCGGGATCCGAGCAGTACTTC. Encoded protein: CASLIPSAPGSEQYF.

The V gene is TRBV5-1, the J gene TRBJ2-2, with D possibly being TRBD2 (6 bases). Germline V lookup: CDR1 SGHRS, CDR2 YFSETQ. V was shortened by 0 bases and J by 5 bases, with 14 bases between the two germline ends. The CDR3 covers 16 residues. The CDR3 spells CASSLARQGGTGELFF. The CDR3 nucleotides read TGCGCCAGCAGCTTGGCCCGGCAGGGAGGAACCGGGGAGCTGTTTTTT.

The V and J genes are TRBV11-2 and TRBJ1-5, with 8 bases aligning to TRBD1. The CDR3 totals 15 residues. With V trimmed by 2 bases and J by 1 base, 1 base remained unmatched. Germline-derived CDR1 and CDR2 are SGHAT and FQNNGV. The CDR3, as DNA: TGTGCCAGCAGCTTACAGGGGGCAAGCAATCAGCCCCAGCATTTT. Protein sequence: CASSLQGASNQPQHF.

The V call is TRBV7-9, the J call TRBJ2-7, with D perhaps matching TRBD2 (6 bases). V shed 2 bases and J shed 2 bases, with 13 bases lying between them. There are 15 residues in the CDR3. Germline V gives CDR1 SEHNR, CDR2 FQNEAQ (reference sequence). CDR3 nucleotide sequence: TGTGCCAGCAGCTTAACCCCTAGCGCCGCCTACGAGCAGTACTTC. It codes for CASSLTPSAAYEQYF.

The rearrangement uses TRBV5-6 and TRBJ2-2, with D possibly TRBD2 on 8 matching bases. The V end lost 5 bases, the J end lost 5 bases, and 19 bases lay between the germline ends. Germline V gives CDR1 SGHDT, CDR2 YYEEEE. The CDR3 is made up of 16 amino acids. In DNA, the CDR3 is TGTGCCAGCAGACGCAGGGGGGCGGGAGGAACCGGGGAGCTGTTTTTT. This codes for CASRRRGAGGTGELFF. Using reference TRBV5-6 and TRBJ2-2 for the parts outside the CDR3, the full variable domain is DAGVTQSPTHLIKTRGQQVTLRCSPKSGHDTVSWYQQALGQGPQFIFQYYEEEERQRGNFPDRFSGHQFPNYSSELNVNALLLGDSALYLCASRRRGAGGTGELFFGEGSRLTVL.

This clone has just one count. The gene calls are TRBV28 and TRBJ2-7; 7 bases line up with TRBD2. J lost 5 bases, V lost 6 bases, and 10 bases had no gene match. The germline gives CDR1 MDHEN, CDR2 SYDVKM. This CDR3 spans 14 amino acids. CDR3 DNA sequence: TGTGCCAGCAGGGGAGTGGGGGGGTTTAACGAGCAGTACTTC. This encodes CASRGVGGFNEQYF. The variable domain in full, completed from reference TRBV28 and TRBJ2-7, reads DVKVTQSSRYLVKRTGEKVFLECVQDMDHENMFWYRQDPGLGLRLIYFSYDVKMKEKGDIPEGYSVSREKKERFSLILESASTNQTSMYLCASRGVGGFNEQYFGPGTRLTVT.

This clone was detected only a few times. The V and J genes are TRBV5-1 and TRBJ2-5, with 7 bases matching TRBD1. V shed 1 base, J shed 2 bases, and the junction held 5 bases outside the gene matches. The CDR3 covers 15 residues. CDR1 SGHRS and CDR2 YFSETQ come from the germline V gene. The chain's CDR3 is CASSLIGTVQETQYF. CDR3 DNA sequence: TGCGCCAGCAGCTTGATCGGGACAGTACAAGAGACCCAGTACTTC.

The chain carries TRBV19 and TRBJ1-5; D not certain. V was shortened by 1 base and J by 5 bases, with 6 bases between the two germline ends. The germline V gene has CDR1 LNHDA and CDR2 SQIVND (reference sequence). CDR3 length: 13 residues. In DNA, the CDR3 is TGTGCCAGTAGTATAGTCGGGGATCAGCCCCAGCATTTT. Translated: CASSIVGDQPQHF. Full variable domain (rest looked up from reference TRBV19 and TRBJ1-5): DGGITQSPKYLFRKEGQNVTLSCEQNLNHDAMYWYRQDPGQGLRLIYYSQIVNDFQKGDIAEGYSVSREKKESFPLTVTSAQKNPTAFYLCASSIVGDQPQHFGDGTRLSIL.

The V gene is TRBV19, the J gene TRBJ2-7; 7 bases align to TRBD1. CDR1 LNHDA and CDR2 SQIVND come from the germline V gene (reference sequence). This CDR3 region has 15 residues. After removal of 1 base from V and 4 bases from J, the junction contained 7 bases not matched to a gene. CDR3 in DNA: TGTGCCAGTAGTATAGGGACAGGCCTCCCGTACGAGCAGTACTTC. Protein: CASSIGTGLPYEQYF.

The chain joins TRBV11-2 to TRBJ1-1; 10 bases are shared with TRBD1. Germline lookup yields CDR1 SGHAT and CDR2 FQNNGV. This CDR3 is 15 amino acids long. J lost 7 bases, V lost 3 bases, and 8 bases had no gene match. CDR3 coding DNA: TGTGCCAGCAGCTTGACGCTATGGACAGGGGGTGAAGCTTTCTTT. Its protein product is CASSLTLWTGGEAFF.

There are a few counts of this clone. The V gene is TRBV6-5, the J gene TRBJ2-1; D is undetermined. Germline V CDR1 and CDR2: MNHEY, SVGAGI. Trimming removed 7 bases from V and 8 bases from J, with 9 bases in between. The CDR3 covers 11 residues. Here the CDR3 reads CASTRRDEQFF. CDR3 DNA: TGTGCCAGCACCCGCCGGGATGAGCAGTTCTTC.

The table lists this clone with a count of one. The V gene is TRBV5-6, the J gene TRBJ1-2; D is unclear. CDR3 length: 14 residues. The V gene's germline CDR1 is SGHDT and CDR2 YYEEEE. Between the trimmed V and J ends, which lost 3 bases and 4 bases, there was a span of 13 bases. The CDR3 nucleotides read TGTGCCAGCAGCTCGCTGGGAGGACCCTATGGCTACACCTTC. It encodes CASSSLGGPYGYTF.

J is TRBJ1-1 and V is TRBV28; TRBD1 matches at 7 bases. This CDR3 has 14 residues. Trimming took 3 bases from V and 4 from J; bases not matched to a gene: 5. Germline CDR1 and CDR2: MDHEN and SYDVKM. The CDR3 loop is CASSLGQTTTEAFF. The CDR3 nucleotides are TGTGCCAGCAGTTTGGGACAGACTACCACTGAAGCTTTCTTT.